A selection of T cell receptor beta chains follows, all from one sample in a study of blood T cell repertoires in COVID-19. The protocol was immunoSEQ multiplex PCR, while the TCRdb copy is restricted to in-frame clones and leaves out a portion. The table records about 200,000 clones, 75% to 90% of them present only once. The sequenced sample was peripheral blood. These receptors all come from a man in his sixties with acute or convalescent COVID-19. Both conserved end residues are part of each CDR3. A D gene is named only where the DNA matches it firmly. Expanded clones are given a class, and other clones once, few, many or no size at all.

J gene | clone size | V gene | D gene | CDR3 protein | CDR3 DNA
TRBJ2-3 | once | TRBV11-2 | TRBD1 | CASSLTGTGTRLMQYF | TGTGCCAGCAGCCTTACCGGGACAGGGACCCGCTTGATGCAGTATTTT
TRBJ1-2 | NA | TRBV19 | NA | CASSIRPRGYGYTF | TGTGCCAGTAGTATACGACCCAGGGGCTATGGCTACACCTTC
TRBJ1-5 | NA | TRBV19 | NA | CASYKGGTVINQPQHF | TGTGCCAGTTACAAAGGGGGTACGGTGATCAATCAGCCCCAGCATTTT
TRBJ2-3 | NA | TRBV4-1 | TRBD2 | CASSQDRTSGSMQYF | TGCGCCAGCAGCCAAGACAGGACTAGCGGGAGCATGCAGTATTTT
TRBJ2-1 | NA | TRBV24-1 | TRBD1 | CATSDSADRAYNEQFF | TGTGCCACCAGTGATTCGGCGGACAGGGCATACAATGAGCAGTTCTTC
TRBJ2-2 | NA | TRBV4-3 | NA | CASSQTHRVTGELFF | TGCGCCAGCAGCCAGACTCACAGGGTTACCGGGGAGCTGTTTTTT
TRBJ2-1 | few | TRBV6-2/TRBV6-3 | TRBD2 | CASSHHVLAGGKKFF | TGTGCCAGCAGTCACCACGTTCTAGCGGGAGGTAAAAAGTTCTTC
TRBJ2-3 | NA | TRBV7-2 | TRBD1 | CASSLVGQSTDTQYF | TGTGCCAGCAGCTTGGTGGGACAGAGCACAGATACGCAGTATTTT
TRBJ2-7 | NA | TRBV5-6 | NA | CASSVRGRGYEQYF | TGTGCCAGCAGCGTGCGGGGTCGCGGCTACGAGCAGTACTTC
TRBJ2-7 | NA | TRBV21-1 | NA | CASSNPPREGFHEQYF | TGTGCCAGCAGCAACCCCCCTCGGGAGGGTTTCCACGAGCAGTACTTC
TRBJ2-1 | NA | TRBV15 | TRBD2 | CATSSTGGGFHNEQFF | TGTGCCACCAGCTCCACCGGGGGGGGGTTCCACAATGAGCAGTTCTTC
TRBJ2-3 | NA | TRBV4-2 | TRBD2 | CASSQDSLAGGGTSTDTQYF | TGTGCCAGCAGCCAAGATAGTCTAGCGGGAGGAGGGACTAGCACAGATACGCAGTATTTT
TRBJ1-6 | NA | TRBV27 | NA | CASREAGRPNSPLHF | TGTGCCAGCAGGGAGGCCGGAAGGCCTAATTCACCCCTCCACTTT
TRBJ2-2 | NA | TRBV10-3 | NA | CAITTGANTGELFF | TGTGCCATCACAACCGGTGCGAACACCGGGGAGCTGTTTTTT
TRBJ2-1 | NA | TRBV27 | NA | CASSLASGSYNEQFF | TGTGCCAGCAGTTTAGCCAGCGGCTCCTACAATGAGCAGTTCTTC
TRBJ1-3 | NA | TRBV7-2 | NA | CASSLGGGGNTIYF | TGTGCCAGCAGCTTAGGGGGGGGAGGAAACACCATATATTTT
TRBJ1-4 | NA | TRBV29-1 | NA | CSAYPGTTNEKLFF | TGCAGCGCATACCCCGGGACAACAAATGAAAAACTGTTTTTT
TRBJ1-6 | NA | TRBV14 | TRBD1 | CASSQGTGGISSPLHF | TGTGCCAGCAGCCAAGGAACAGGGGGTATAAGTTCACCCCTCCACTTT
TRBJ2-1 | NA | TRBV6-5 | TRBD2 | CASSYSGREQFF | TGTGCCAGCAGTTATAGCGGGAGGGAGCAGTTCTTC
TRBJ2-4 | few | TRBV19 | NA | CASSTRAGALAKNIQYF | TGTGCCAGTAGCACACGGGCAGGGGCCTTAGCCAAAAACATTCAGTACTTC
TRBJ2-7 | NA | TRBV3-1/TRBV3-2 | TRBD2 | CASAGTSGSSEQYF | TGTGCCAGCGCCGGGACTAGCGGGAGTTCCGAGCAGTACTTC
TRBJ2-2 | NA | TRBV7-2 | NA | CASSLYTGELFF | TGTGCCAGCAGCTTGTATACCGGGGAGCTGTTTTTT
TRBJ2-7 | NA | TRBV28 | TRBD2 | CASSSQGGRGYEQYF | TGTGCCAGCAGTTCCCAGGGCGGGAGGGGATACGAGCAGTACTTC
TRBJ2-1 | NA | TRBV25-1 | NA | CASSEYSFSYNEQFF | TGTGCCAGCAGTGAATACTCCTTCTCCTACAATGAGCAGTTCTTC
TRBJ2-7 | few | TRBV18 | TRBD2 | CASSRGTSSYEQYF | TGTGCCAGCTCACGCGGGACTAGCTCCTACGAGCAGTACTTC
TRBJ1-1 | few | TRBV7-8 | NA | CASSRRQNTEAFF | TGTGCCAGCAGCCGCCGACAGAACACTGAAGCTTTCTTT
TRBJ2-3 | NA | TRBV15 | NA | CATSRASPSTDTQYF | TGTGCCACCAGCAGAGCAAGCCCGAGCACAGATACGCAGTATTTT
TRBJ1-2 | few | TRBV4-1 | TRBD1 | CASSFGTGNYGYTF | TGCGCCAGCAGCTTTGGGACAGGGAACTATGGCTACACCTTC
TRBJ1-1 | NA | TRBV28 | TRBD1 | CASGQGGWTEAFF | TGTGCCAGCGGACAGGGAGGATGGACTGAAGCTTTCTTT
TRBJ2-1 | NA | TRBV7-2 | NA | CASSPLRRDNEQFF | TGTGCCAGCAGCCCCCTCCGACGGGACAATGAGCAGTTCTTC
TRBJ2-1 | NA | TRBV6-4 | TRBD2 | CASSLGLAGVGEQFF | TGTGCCAGCAGCCTGGGACTAGCGGGAGTAGGTGAGCAGTTCTTC